The count of the clone carrying this TCR beta chain is one. This specimen belongs to a study of T cell changes during pregnancy in multiple sclerosis. V lost 2 bases to trimming and J lost 5 bases; unmatched junction nucleotides: 2. CDR3 length equals 13 residues. The germline V gene encodes CDR1 SGHTA and CDR2 FQGTGA. Assay used: immunoSEQ multiplex PCR; TCRdb lists only in-frame clones, some missing. Of tens of thousands of clones listed, 75% to 95% are singletons. This TCR was sampled from a female donor in good health, enrolled as a control in a pregnancy study. Specimen: CD4+ T cells from peripheral blood mononuclear cells, collected in the second trimester of pregnancy. V usage is TRBV7-3 and J usage is TRBJ2-5, with 7 bases lining up with TRBD2. The CDR3 DNA reads TGTGCCAGCAGCTTATGGGAGGGGGAGACCCAGTACTTC. The encoded protein is CASSLWEGETQYF.